Listed below are T cell receptor beta chains from one sample, sequenced in a study of cytomegalovirus exposure and HLA in healthy donors. TCRdb's table, derived via immunoSEQ multiplex PCR, lists solely in-frame clones and lacks some. The data show approximately 300,000 clones, roughly 89% seen once. Sequencing was carried out using PBMCs. The receptors originated from a woman between 18 and 30 years old in good health and CMV-seronegative. Each CDR3 is given with its conserved first and last residue. A D gene is named only where the DNA matches it firmly. The size field is filled for only some rows; it gives once, few, many or a size class.

v_call	cdr3_length	clone_size	d_call	j_call	cdr3_aa	cdr3_nt
TRBV7-6	14	.	.	TRBJ2-5	CASSRGSIQETQYF	TGTGCCAGCAGCCGCGGATCCATCCAAGAGACCCAGTACTTC
TRBV5-1	13	.	.	TRBJ1-3	CASSVGQGNTIYF	TGCGCCAGCAGCGTAGGACAGGGAAACACCATATATTTT
TRBV5-1	15	.	.	TRBJ2-2	CASSLSLRNTGELFF	TGCGCCAGCAGCTTGTCCCTTAGGAACACCGGGGAGCTGTTTTTT
TRBV5-4	14	.	.	TRBJ2-7	CASGLEGDGEEQYF	TGTGCCAGCGGGCTCGAGGGGGACGGAGAAGAGCAGTACTTC
TRBV7-9	15	once	TRBD2	TRBJ2-1	CASSLVVGGPREQFF	TGTGCCAGCAGCTTAGTGGTGGGAGGGCCTCGGGAGCAGTTCTTC
TRBV4-1	14	.	.	TRBJ1-5	CASSQPGGNQPQHF	TGCGCCAGCAGCCAGCCTGGAGGGAATCAGCCCCAGCATTTT
TRBV5-1	16	.	TRBD2	TRBJ2-3	CASSLGSSGFTDTQYF	TGCGCCAGCAGCTTGGGATCTAGCGGATTCACAGATACGCAGTATTTT
TRBV11-3	13	.	TRBD1	TRBJ2-7	CASSPGQEYEQYF	TGTGCCAGCAGCCCGGGACAGGAGTACGAGCAGTACTTC
TRBV4-3	16	.	TRBD1	TRBJ2-7	CASSQDPGTGKHEQYF	TGCGCCAGCAGCCAAGACCCAGGGACAGGGAAACACGAGCAGTACTTC
TRBV6-5	12	.	.	TRBJ2-5	CASSPAGETQYF	TGTGCCAGCAGCCCGGCGGGGGAGACCCAGTACTTC
TRBV6-5	14	.	.	TRBJ2-1	CASSLRGAGNEQFF	TGTGCCAGCAGTTTACGGGGGGCGGGTAATGAGCAGTTCTTC
TRBV15	14	.	TRBD1	TRBJ2-7	CATSRDRDLGEQYF	TGTGCCACCAGCAGGGACAGGGACCTTGGGGAGCAGTACTTC
TRBV11-2	15	.	TRBD1	TRBJ1-2	CASSKSTGGAFGYTF	TGTGCCAGCAGCAAGTCGACAGGGGGCGCATTTGGCTACACCTTC
TRBV6-5	13	.	.	TRBJ1-5	CASSYDNNQPQHF	TGTGCCAGCAGTTACGACAACAATCAGCCCCAGCATTTT
TRBV23-1	16	.	TRBD2	TRBJ2-1	CASSRPTSGRPNEQFF	TGCGCCAGCAGTCGACCGACTAGCGGGAGGCCCAATGAGCAGTTCTTC
TRBV4-1	16	once	TRBD1	TRBJ2-7	CASSQETGQLHYEQYF	TGCGCCAGCAGCCAAGAAACGGGACAGCTACATTACGAGCAGTACTTC
TRBV1	14	.	.	TRBJ2-7	CTSSGLAGSYEQYF	TGCACCAGCAGCGGACTAGCGGGAAGCTACGAGCAGTACTTC
TRBV27	14	.	TRBD1	TRBJ1-1	CASSLPDRGAEAFF	TGTGCCAGCAGTTTACCGGACAGGGGAGCTGAAGCTTTCTTT
TRBV27	14	once	TRBD1	TRBJ1-5	CASSLGQGYQPQHF	TGTGCCAGCAGTTTAGGACAGGGCTATCAGCCCCAGCATTTT
TRBV28	14	.	.	TRBJ2-7	CASSQTVGGDEQYF	TGTGCCAGCAGTCAGACAGTGGGTGGCGACGAGCAGTACTTC
TRBV6-5	14	.	TRBD1	TRBJ2-3	CASRTGVRTDTQYF	TGTGCCAGCCGGACAGGGGTGCGCACAGATACGCAGTATTTT
TRBV7-3	17	once	TRBD2	TRBJ2-3	CASSQTGSSGITDTQYF	TGTGCCAGCAGCCAAACTGGTAGTAGCGGGATAACAGATACGCAGTATTTT
TRBV2	14	few	.	TRBJ2-7	CASIHRDKAYEQYF	TGTGCCAGCATCCACAGGGATAAGGCCTACGAGCAGTACTTC
TRBV5-1	14	once	.	TRBJ1-1	CASSLEGVDTEAFF	TGCGCCAGCAGCTTGGAGGGGGTGGACACTGAAGCTTTCTTT
TRBV5-1	15	.	TRBD1	TRBJ1-4	CASSSRTGLKEKLFF	TGCGCCAGCAGCTCACGGACAGGGCTGAAGGAAAAACTGTTTTTT
TRBV5-1	17	.	TRBD1	TRBJ1-4	CASSPGTGGVSWEKLFF	TGCGCCAGCAGCCCCGGGACAGGGGGCGTCTCGTGGGAAAAACTGTTTTTT
TRBV15	14	.	.	TRBJ1-1	CATSRDVWNTEAFF	TGTGCCACCAGCAGAGACGTTTGGAACACTGAAGCTTTCTTT
TRBV18	15	.	TRBD1	TRBJ2-7	CASSPPGTGGYEQYF	TGTGCCAGCTCACCACCGGGGACAGGGGGCTACGAGCAGTACTTC
TRBV2	13	once	.	TRBJ1-5	CASSPDRHQPQHF	TGTGCCAGCAGCCCCGACAGACATCAGCCCCAGCATTTT
TRBV11-1	13	.	.	TRBJ1-1	CASSSRVSTEAFF	TGTGCCAGCAGCTCCAGGGTTTCCACTGAAGCTTTCTTT
TRBV5-1	14	.	.	TRBJ1-4	CASSLDMTGEKLFF	TGCGCCAGCAGCTTGGACATGACGGGAGAAAAACTGTTTTTT
TRBV28	15	.	TRBD1	TRBJ2-3	CASRPTGVSLDTQYF	TGTGCCAGCAGGCCGACAGGGGTGAGTTTGGATACGCAGTATTTT
TRBV25-1	11	.	.	TRBJ2-1	CASSRNNEQFF	TGTGCCAGCAGCCGTAACAATGAGCAGTTCTTC
TRBV25-1	17	.	.	TRBJ2-2	CASSEYGGLQGTGELFF	TGTGCCAGCAGTGAATACGGGGGGCTACAGGGCACCGGGGAGCTGTTTTTT
TRBV7-7	15	.	TRBD2	TRBJ2-3	CASSLATSGLDTQYF	TGTGCTAGCAGCTTAGCGACTAGCGGGTTAGATACGCAGTATTTT
TRBV7-2	14	.	TRBD2	TRBJ2-1	CASSPSGRVNEQFF	TGTGCCAGCAGCCCTAGCGGGAGGGTCAATGAGCAGTTCTTC
TRBV6-5	11	.	TRBD1	TRBJ1-2	CATQGNYGYTF	TGTGCCACACAGGGGAACTATGGCTACACCTTC
TRBV27	16	.	.	TRBJ1-2	CASSFAAATGSGGYTF	TGTGCCAGCAGTTTTGCGGCCGCAACAGGGTCGGGTGGCTACACCTTC
TRBV6-5	14	.	TRBD2	TRBJ2-2	CASSYLQAGGELFF	TGTGCCAGCAGTTACCTTCAAGCGGGAGGGGAGCTGTTTTTT
TRBV2	13	.	TRBD1	TRBJ1-1	CATSGIDRGEAFF	TGTGCCACCTCGGGGATTGACAGGGGAGAAGCTTTCTTT
TRBV11-3	14	.	.	TRBJ2-5	CASSLPGIGETQYF	TGTGCCAGCAGCTTACCAGGGATCGGAGAGACCCAGTACTTC
TRBV4-3	14	.	.	TRBJ2-7	CASSQAGTTYEQYF	TGCGCCAGCAGCCAAGCCGGGACAACCTACGAGCAGTACTTC
TRBV28	16	few	TRBD2	TRBJ2-2	CASSFLGTTTTGELFF	TGTGCCAGCAGTTTCCTAGGGACTACCACCACCGGGGAGCTGTTTTTT
TRBV2	13	.	.	TRBJ1-1	CASSAPSNTEAFF	TGTGCCAGCAGTGCTCCTTCTAACACTGAAGCTTTCTTT
TRBV2	16	.	TRBD2	TRBJ2-7	CASSKGGASGSHEQYF	TGTGCCAGCAGCAAGGGCGGGGCTAGCGGGAGCCACGAGCAGTACTTC
TRBV7-9	15	.	TRBD1	TRBJ1-5	CASSADRGGNQPQHF	TGTGCCAGCAGCGCCGACAGGGGGGGGAATCAGCCCCAGCATTTT
TRBV9	21	.	TRBD2	TRBJ2-1	CASSGAGLAGGGVILNNEQFF	TGTGCCAGCAGCGGAGCGGGACTAGCGGGAGGAGGGGTTATTCTTAACAATGAGCAGTTCTTC
TRBV28	17	.	TRBD1	TRBJ1-2	CASSQDQNRGANYGYTF	TGTGCCAGCAGTCAAGACCAGAACAGGGGGGCAAACTATGGCTACACCTTC
TRBV6-4	13	.	.	TRBJ2-1	CASSPSAYNEQFF	TGTGCCAGCAGTCCGAGCGCGTACAATGAGCAGTTCTTC
TRBV6-1	15	.	TRBD1	TRBJ2-7	CASSGGQAASYEQYF	TGTGCCAGCAGCGGAGGACAGGCGGCTTCCTACGAGCAGTACTTC